This T cell receptor (beta chain) was identified during a study of T cell repertoires in cytomegalovirus infection. Study context: Recently identified HLA-C-restricted and well-studied HLA-B-restricted CMV epitopes were used. Both a matching HLA type and CMV infection were indicated by public TCR beta signatures.

The germline V gene has CDR1 MNHEY and CDR2 SMNVEV (reference sequence). CDR3 length: 16 amino acids. Trimming shortened V by 2 bases and J by 3 bases, and 11 bases separated the two germline ends. Note on this clonotype: What it recognizes is unknown.

Study-wide results and caveats: The ex vivo response showed dominance by HLA-C-restricted CMV-specific TCR beta clonotypes.

TCRdb re-derived calls from the reads in MiXCR, one entry per CDR3 protein. The table has approximately 500,000 distinct CDR3 sequences, 30% to 40% seen once. This TCR was recovered from a human donor in good health (CMV status not recorded). Some clones in this sample may be carry-over from other donors' samples. This chain connects TRBV27 to TRBJ2-6; tentative D call: TRBD2 (6 bases). The source material was cultured PBMCs, sampled from culture after CMV antigen stimulation. The CDR3 DNA follows: TGTGCCAGCAGTTTAGGCGGGGTTTTTGGGGCCAACGTCCTGACTTTC. This sequence encodes CASSLGGVFGANVLTF.